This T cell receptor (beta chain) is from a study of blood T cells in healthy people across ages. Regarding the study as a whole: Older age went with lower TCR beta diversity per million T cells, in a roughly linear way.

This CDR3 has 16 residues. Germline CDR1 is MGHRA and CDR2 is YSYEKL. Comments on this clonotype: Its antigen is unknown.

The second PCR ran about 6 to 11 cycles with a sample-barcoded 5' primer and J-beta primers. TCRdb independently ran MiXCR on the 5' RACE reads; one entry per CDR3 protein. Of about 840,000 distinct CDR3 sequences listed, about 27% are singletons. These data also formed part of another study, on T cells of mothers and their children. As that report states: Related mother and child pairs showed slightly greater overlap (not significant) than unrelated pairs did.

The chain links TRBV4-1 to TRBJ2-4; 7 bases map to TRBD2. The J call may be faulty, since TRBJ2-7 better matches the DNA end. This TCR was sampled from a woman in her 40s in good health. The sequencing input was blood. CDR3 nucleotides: TGCGCCAGCAGCCCTGGTCGGACTAGGACCATCTACGAGCAGTACTTC. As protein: CASSPGRTRTIYEQYF.